This T cell receptor beta chain emerged from a study of blood T cell repertoires in COVID-19. Study context: Sites across the United States, Italy and Spain contributed samples from acute and convalescent COVID-19. PBMCs, B-cell-depleted T cells, or T cells provided the cDNA or gDNA that made up the material.

In germline, CDR1 is SGHVS, CDR2 FNYEAQ. The CDR3 covers 17 residues. The V segment lost 5 bases and the J segment 2 bases; nucleotides outside the gene matches: 12. The table came from immunoSEQ multiplex PCR; TCRdb's copy has only in-frame clones and leaves some out. The sample yields about 78,000 clones, roughly 88% seen once. The receptor was isolated from a woman in her forties or fifties in a cohort sampled during active COVID-19. The rearrangement links TRBV7-6 to TRBJ2-1; 7 bases line up with TRBD2. Sequencing used peripheral blood. The CDR3 nucleotides are TGTGCCAGCAGCGCCGTTTGGGGGGGTCCACCCTACAATGAGCAGTTCTTC. Its translation: CASSAVWGGPPYNEQFF.